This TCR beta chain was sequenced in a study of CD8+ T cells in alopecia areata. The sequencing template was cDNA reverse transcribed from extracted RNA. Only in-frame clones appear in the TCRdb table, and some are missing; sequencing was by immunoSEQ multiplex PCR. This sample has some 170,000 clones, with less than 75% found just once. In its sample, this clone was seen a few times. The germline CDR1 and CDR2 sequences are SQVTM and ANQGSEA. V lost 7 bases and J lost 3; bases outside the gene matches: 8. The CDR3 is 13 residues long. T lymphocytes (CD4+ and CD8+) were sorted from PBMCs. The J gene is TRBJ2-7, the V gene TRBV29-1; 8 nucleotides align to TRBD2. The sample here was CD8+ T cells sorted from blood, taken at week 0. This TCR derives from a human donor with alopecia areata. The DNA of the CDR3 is TGCAGCGCCGCGGGGGGACACGGCTACGAGCAGTACTTC. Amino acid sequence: CSAAGGHGYEQYF.